This TCR beta chain was identified during a study of T cell repertoires in cytomegalovirus infection. Study-wide background: Matching HLA type, along with CMV infection, was indicated by public TCR beta signatures.

TCRdb fed the reads into MiXCR, producing one record per CDR3 protein. The data contain some 920,000 distinct CDR3 sequences, approximately 31% of them singletons. Germline values: CDR1 SGHVS, CDR2 FNYEAQ. The CDR3 has 16 amino acids. Unmatched junction bases numbered 10, after V lost 0 bases and J lost 6 bases. This clonotype was seen a few times. Antigen: not known. The sequence derives from a human donor in good health (CMV status not recorded). Some clones in this sample may be carry-over from other donors' samples. The specimen comprised cultured CD8+ T cells from PBMCs, sampled from culture after CMV antigen stimulation. This rearrangement joins TRBV7-6 to TRBJ1-2; TRBD1 matches at 7 bases. The CDR3 nucleotides are TGTGCCAGCAGCTTAGCGATCCAGGGGGAAGGTGATGGCTACACCTTC. Encoded protein: CASSLAIQGEGDGYTF.